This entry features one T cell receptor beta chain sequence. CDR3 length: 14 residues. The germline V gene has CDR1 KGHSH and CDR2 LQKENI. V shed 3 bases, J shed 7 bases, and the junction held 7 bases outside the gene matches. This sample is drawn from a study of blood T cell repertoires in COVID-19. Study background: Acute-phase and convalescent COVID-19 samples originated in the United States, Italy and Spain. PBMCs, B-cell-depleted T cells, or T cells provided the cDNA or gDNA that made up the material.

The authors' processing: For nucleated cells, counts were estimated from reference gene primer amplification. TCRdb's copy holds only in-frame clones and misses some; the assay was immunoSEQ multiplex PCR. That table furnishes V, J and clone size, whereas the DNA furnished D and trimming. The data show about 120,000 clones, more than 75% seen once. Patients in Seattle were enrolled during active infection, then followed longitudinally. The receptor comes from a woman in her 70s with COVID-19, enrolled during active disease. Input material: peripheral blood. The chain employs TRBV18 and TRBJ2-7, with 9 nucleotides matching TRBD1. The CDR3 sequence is CASSPGTGSREQYF. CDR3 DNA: TGTGCCAGCTCACCCGGGACAGGGTCTAGGGAGCAGTACTTC.